This paragraph reports one T cell receptor (beta chain). This clone was found a few times. Its recognized antigen is unknown. Base quality data are lacking; no much larger clone is found one base away. This entry belongs to a study of technical replicates of blood from a handful of donors (dated by TCRdb to about 2017). Library preparation was by the immunoSEQ multiplex PCR assay. TCRdb mirrors the immuneACCESS table, restricted to in-frame sequences. Some clones are absent from its copies; in checked studies, under half trace to an unresolved V gene, and the reason for the others is unknown. This sample holds tens of thousands of clones; roughly 92% were observed only once. Around 0.34% of the sample is taken by the ten largest. The CDR3 has 14 amino acids, counting the end cysteine and phenylalanine. The only DNA kept is the CDR3, 42 bases in frame from the first base. V ends up 3 bases short and J 4 bases short, with an unmatched junction base count of 5. CDR1 and CDR2 were assigned from the germline V gene (reference sequence) as SEHNR and FQNEAQ.

Sequences were obtained from T cells isolated from PBMCs. The chain employs TRBV7-9 and TRBJ2-7; TRBD1 fits 8 bases in the junction. This TCR came from a human donor in good health. The DNA sequence follows: TGTGCCAGCAGCTTCGGGACAGGACGGTACGAGCAGTACTTC. This gives the protein CASSFGTGRYEQYF.